Listed below are T cell receptor beta chains from one sample, sequenced in a study of blood T cell repertoires in COVID-19. Assay used: immunoSEQ multiplex PCR; TCRdb lists only in-frame clones, some missing. Of approximately 260,000 clones listed, about 90% are singletons. Sequencing used PBMCs or T cells enriched from blood (not recorded which). The receptor set was obtained from a woman aged 25 to 39 with acute COVID-19. Both conserved end residues are part of each CDR3. Each record gives: V gene, J gene, D gene, CDR3 protein. A D gene is named only where the DNA matches it firmly.

TRBV4-3	TRBJ2-7	NA	CASSQVLANSYEQYF
TRBV10-3	TRBJ2-5	TRBD1	CAISESTGEETQYF
TRBV9	TRBJ1-5	NA	CASSALDGGQPQHF
TRBV2	TRBJ2-2	NA	CASSEVVRGAQHGELFF
TRBV6-2/TRBV6-3	TRBJ2-7	TRBD2	CASSSPSGRAGYEQYF
TRBV10-3	TRBJ2-2	TRBD1	CAISVLGQGAGELFF
TRBV5-5	TRBJ2-5	NA	CASSRSPGTQEETQYF
TRBV19	TRBJ2-5	NA	CASRRDLQETQYF
TRBV28	TRBJ2-7	TRBD1	CASSQGDRGLYEQYF
TRBV5-1	TRBJ2-6	NA	CASSLTSSGANVLTF
TRBV19	TRBJ2-2	TRBD2	CASSMPALAGGFTGELFF
TRBV2	TRBJ1-3	NA	CATGEELLMKNTIYF
TRBV27	TRBJ2-7	TRBD2	CASTSGHEQYF
TRBV18	TRBJ2-2	TRBD2	CASSPPLAGGQSGELFF
TRBV6-2/TRBV6-3	TRBJ2-7	NA	CASSSEGTTYEQYF
TRBV7-9	TRBJ2-6	NA	CASSSLANVLTF
TRBV29-1	TRBJ2-7	NA	CSAGGAGTKQYF
TRBV28	TRBJ2-7	NA	CASTGGSSYEQYF
TRBV6-5	TRBJ1-1	TRBD1	CASRLSSGGNTEAFF
TRBV16	TRBJ1-5	TRBD1	CASSQSGQGIWGNQPQHF
TRBV19	TRBJ1-2	TRBD1	CASSPSRGQVSDYTF
TRBV5-1	TRBJ2-2	NA	CASSLWPGQSNTGELFF
TRBV2	TRBJ2-7	TRBD1	CASGRTGGSYEQYF
TRBV10-3	TRBJ1-3	NA	CAISTTLLSGNTIYF
TRBV9	TRBJ1-1	TRBD1	CASSVVQGASEAFF
TRBV28	TRBJ1-1	TRBD1	CASSGQDTEAFF
TRBV2	TRBJ1-3	TRBD1	CASSVDRGGNTIYF